Sequencing of this T cell receptor beta chain was carried out in a study of cytomegalovirus exposure and HLA in healthy donors. This clone has just a few counts. As yet, its antigen is unknown. 60 Vbeta and 13 Jbeta primers were used in PCR. Assay used: immunoSEQ multiplex PCR; TCRdb lists only in-frame clones, some missing. The top ten clones hold more than 9.5% of a sample with about 78,000 clones, around 70% of them seen once. Study findings and constraints: The likely explanation for a cluster of highly shared sequence variants was sequencing artifact.

The CDR3 has 15 residues. CDR1 MGHRA and CDR2 YSYEKL come from the germline V gene. J was trimmed by 6 bases and V by 5 bases; bases with no gene match: 12. V is TRBV4-1 and J is TRBJ1-2; 7 bases match TRBD1. The receptor's source is a woman in her forties in good health and CMV-seropositive. Sequencing was performed on PBMCs. CDR3 residues: CASSTGHGTDDGYTF. The CDR3 region has the DNA TGCGCCAGCAGCACGGGCCACGGGACAGATGATGGCTACACCTTC.